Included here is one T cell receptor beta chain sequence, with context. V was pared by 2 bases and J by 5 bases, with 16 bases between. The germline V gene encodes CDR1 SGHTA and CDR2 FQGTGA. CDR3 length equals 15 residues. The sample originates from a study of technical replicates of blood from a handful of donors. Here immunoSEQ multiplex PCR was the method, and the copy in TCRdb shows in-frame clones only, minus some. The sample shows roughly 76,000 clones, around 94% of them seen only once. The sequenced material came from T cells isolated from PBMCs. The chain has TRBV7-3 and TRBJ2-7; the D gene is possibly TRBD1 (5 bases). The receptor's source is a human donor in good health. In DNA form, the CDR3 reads TGTGCCAGCAGCTTAGGGCTTGCAGGGCACAACGAGCAGTACTTC. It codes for CASSLGLAGHNEQYF.